The entry below gives a single T cell receptor (beta chain) sequence along with its context. As yet, its antigen is unknown. The sample is drawn from a study of shared clonotypes between healthy human individuals. Study overall: Serving as donors were a couple of women and a few men, whose ages spanned 18 to 49. There were three CD4 naive, three CD4 memory, two CD8 naive and one CD8 memory plates per donor.

Study results and caveats: Genetic and exposure-history diversity was limited by the small donor number.

Repertoires were generated with immunoSEQ multiplex PCR, while TCRdb's copy carries only in-frame clones and drops some. In the table there are about 2.4 million clones, 93% of which are singletons. V lost 6 bases and J lost 8, with 8 bases in between. Per the germline V gene, CDR1 is MNHNS and CDR2 is SASEGT. The length of the CDR3 is 11 residues. Sequences were obtained from naive CD4+ T cells from PBMCs. Subset described: CD45RA+ positively selected. The source is a man aged 18 to 30 in good health. Some clones in this sample may be carry-over from other donors' samples. This chain connects TRBV6-1 to TRBJ2-1; D is undetermined. CDR3: CASRLVDEQFF. CDR3 DNA: TGTGCCAGCAGGTTGGTGGATGAGCAGTTCTTC.